This record looks at one TCR beta chain sequence and its context. What it binds is unknown. This CDR3 spans 14 amino acids. Between the trimmed V and J ends, which lost 0 bases and 7 bases, there was a span of 10 bases. CDR1 and CDR2 from the germline V gene are SNHLY and FYNNEI. Healthy bone marrow donors made up the cohort. The data belong to a study of cytomegalovirus exposure and HLA in healthy donors. Findings and limits, study-wide: When analyzed later, the rates of TCR association showed variation by HLA locus, with DRB1 the most and HLA-C the fewest.

The PCR ran on 60 Vbeta and 13 Jbeta primers. TCRdb keeps only in-frame clones here, not all; method: immunoSEQ multiplex PCR. The table records around 160,000 clones, about three quarters of them present only once. The chain couples TRBV2 to TRBJ1-5; TRBD1 is a possible D gene (6 bases). Material for sequencing was PBMCs. The sequence was collected from a man between 50 and 59 years old in good health and CMV-seropositive. The CDR3 coding sequence is TGTGCCAGCAGTGAAGCGACAGGTCAACAGCCCCAGCATTTT. This translates into CASSEATGQQPQHF.